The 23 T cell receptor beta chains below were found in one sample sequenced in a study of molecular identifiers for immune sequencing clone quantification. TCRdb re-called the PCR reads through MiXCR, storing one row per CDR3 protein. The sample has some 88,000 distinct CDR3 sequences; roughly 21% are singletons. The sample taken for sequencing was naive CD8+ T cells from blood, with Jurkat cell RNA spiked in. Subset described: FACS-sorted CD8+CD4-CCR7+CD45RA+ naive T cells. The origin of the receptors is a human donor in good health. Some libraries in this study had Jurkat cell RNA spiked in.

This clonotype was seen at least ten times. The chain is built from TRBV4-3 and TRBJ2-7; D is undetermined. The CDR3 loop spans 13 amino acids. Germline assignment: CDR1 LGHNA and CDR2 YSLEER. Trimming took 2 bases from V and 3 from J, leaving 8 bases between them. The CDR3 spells CASSQYASYEQYF. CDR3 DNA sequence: TGCGCCAGCAGCCAATATGCTAGCTACGAGCAGTACTTC.

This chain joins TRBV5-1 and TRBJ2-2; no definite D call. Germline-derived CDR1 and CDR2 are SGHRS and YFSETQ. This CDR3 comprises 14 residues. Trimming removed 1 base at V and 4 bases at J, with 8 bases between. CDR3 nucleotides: TGCGCCAGCAGCTTGTGGGGAACCACCGGGGAGCTGTTTTTT. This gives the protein CASSLWGTTGELFF. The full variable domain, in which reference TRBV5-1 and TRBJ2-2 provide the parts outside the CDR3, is KAGVTQTPRYLIKTRGQQVTLSCSPISGHRSVSWYQQTPGQGLQFLFEYFSETQRNKGNFPGRFSGRQFSNSRSEMNVSTLELGDSALYLCASSLWGTTGELFFGEGSRLTVL.

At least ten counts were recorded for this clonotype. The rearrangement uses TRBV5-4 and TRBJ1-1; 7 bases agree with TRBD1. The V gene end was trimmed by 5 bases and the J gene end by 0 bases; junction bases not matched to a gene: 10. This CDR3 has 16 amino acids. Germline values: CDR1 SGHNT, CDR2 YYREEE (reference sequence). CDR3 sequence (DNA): TGTGCCAGCAGGGCCCGGGACAGAGGCATGAACACTGAAGCTTTCTTT. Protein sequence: CASRARDRGMNTEAFF.

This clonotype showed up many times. CDR3 coding DNA: TGCAGTGCTAGAGTCAGGGGGTTCAGTCAGCCCCAGCATTTT. Its protein product is CSARVRGFSQPQHF. This chain links TRBV20-1 with TRBJ1-5; TRBD1 aligns across 7 bases. V was clipped by 1 base and J by 6 bases; unmatched bases: 6. CDR1 is DFQATT, CDR2 SNEGSKA, per germline (reference sequence). The CDR3 is 14 amino acids.

The CDR3 loop is CASRPTSGRNEQYF. The CDR3 nucleotides are TGTGCCAGCAGACCAACTAGCGGGAGAAACGAGCAGTACTTC. The rearrangement joins TRBV7-9 to TRBJ2-7, with 11 positions matching TRBD2. Germline V gene sequence: CDR1 SEHNR, CDR2 FQNEAQ (reference sequence). This CDR3 has 14 amino acids. V lost 6 bases, J lost 5 bases, and 6 bases stayed unmatched.

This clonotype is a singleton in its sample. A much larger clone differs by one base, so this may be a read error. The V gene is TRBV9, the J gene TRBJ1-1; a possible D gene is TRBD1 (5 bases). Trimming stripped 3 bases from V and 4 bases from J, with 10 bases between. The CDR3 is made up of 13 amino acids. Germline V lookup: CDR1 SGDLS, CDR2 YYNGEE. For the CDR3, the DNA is TGTGCCAGCAGCGACGTAGGGGCCACTGAAGCTTTCTTT. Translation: CASSDVGATEAFF.

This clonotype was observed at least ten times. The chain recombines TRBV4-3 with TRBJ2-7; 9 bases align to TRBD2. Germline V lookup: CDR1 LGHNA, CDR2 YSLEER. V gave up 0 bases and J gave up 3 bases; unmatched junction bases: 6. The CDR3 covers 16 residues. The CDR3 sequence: CASSQDRGSGGYEQYF. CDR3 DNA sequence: TGCGCCAGCAGCCAAGATAGGGGTAGCGGGGGCTACGAGCAGTACTTC.

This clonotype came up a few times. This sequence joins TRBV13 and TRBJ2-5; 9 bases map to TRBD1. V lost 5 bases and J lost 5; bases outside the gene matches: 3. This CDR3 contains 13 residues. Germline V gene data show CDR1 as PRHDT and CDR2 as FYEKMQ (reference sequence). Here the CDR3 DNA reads TGTGCCAGCAGCCACAGGGGGCTCGAGACCCAGTACTTC. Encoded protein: CASSHRGLETQYF.

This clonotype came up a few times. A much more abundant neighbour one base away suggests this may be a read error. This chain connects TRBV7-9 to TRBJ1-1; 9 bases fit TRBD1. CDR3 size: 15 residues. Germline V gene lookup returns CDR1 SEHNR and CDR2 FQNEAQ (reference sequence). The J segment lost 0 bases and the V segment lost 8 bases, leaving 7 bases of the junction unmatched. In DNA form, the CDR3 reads TGTGCCAGCGGCCCGGGGACAGGGTTGAACACTGAAGCTTTCTTT. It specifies CASGPGTGLNTEAFF.

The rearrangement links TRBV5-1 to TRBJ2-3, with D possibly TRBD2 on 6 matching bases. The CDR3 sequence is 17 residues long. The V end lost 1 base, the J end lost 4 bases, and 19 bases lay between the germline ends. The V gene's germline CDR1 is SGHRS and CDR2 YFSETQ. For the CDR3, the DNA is TGCGCCAGCAGCTTGATTTCCGTGGGAGGTGGGGCAGATACGCAGTATTTT. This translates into CASSLISVGGGADTQYF.

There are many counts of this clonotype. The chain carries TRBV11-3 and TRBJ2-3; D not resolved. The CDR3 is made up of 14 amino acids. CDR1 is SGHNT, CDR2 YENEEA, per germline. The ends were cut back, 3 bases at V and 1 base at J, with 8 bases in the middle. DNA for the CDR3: TGTGCCAGCAGCTTCGGCGGTGGCACAGATACGCAGTATTTT. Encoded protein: CASSFGGGTDTQYF.

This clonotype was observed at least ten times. The CDR3 reads CASNGQGGNEQFF. CDR3 sequence (DNA): TGCGCCAGCAACGGACAGGGTGGTAATGAGCAGTTCTTC. The rearrangement joins TRBV4-1 to TRBJ2-1, with 8 bases aligning to TRBD1. Germline V gene sequence: CDR1 MGHRA, CDR2 YSYEKL. This CDR3 has 13 residues. Germline trimming cut 7 bases from V and 7 bases from J; bases unmatched to any gene: 6.

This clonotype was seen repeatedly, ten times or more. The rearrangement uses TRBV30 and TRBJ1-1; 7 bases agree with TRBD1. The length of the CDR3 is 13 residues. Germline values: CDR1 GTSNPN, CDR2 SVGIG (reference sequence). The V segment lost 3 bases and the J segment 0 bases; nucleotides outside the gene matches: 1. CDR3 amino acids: CAWRQGVNTEAFF. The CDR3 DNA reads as TGTGCCTGGAGGCAGGGGGTGAACACTGAAGCTTTCTTT.

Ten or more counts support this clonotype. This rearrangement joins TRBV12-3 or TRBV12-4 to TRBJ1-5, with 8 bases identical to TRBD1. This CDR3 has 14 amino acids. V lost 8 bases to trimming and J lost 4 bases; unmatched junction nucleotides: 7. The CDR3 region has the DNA TGTGCCAGCTGCGGACAGGGCTGGAATCAGCCCCAGCATTTT. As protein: CASCGQGWNQPQHF.

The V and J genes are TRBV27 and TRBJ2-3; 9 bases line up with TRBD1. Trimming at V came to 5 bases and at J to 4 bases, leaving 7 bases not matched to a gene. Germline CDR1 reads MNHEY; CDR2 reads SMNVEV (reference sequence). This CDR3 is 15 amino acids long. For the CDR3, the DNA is TGTGCCAGCAGTATCGGGACAGGGTACCCAGATACGCAGTATTTT. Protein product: CASSIGTGYPDTQYF.

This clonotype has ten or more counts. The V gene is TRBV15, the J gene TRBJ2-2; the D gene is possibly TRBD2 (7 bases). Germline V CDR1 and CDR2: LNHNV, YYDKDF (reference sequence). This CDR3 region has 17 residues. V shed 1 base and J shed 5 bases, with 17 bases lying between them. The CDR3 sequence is CATSRVGGGVRTGELFF. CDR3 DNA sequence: TGTGCCACCAGCAGAGTAGGAGGGGGGGTTAGGACCGGGGAGCTGTTTTTT.

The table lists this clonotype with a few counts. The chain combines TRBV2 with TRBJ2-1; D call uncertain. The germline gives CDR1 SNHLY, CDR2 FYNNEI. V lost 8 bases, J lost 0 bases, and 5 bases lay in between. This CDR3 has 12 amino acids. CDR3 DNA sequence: TGTGCCAGCGGCGGCTCCTACAATGAGCAGTTCTTC. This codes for CASGGSYNEQFF.

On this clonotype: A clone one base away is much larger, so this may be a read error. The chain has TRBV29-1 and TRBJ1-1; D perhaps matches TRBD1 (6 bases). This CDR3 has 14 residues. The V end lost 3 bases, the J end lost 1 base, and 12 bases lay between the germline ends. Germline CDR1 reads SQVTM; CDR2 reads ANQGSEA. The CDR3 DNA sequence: TGCAGCGTTGACGCGACAGGCTCGAACACTGAAGCTTTCTTT. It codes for CSVDATGSNTEAFF.

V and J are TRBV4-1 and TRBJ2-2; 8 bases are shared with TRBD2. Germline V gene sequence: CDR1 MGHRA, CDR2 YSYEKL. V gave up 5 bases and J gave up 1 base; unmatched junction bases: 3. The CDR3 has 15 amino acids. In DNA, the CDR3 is TGCGCCAGCAGCTATAGCGGGGAGAACACCGGGGAGCTGTTTTTT. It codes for CASSYSGENTGELFF.

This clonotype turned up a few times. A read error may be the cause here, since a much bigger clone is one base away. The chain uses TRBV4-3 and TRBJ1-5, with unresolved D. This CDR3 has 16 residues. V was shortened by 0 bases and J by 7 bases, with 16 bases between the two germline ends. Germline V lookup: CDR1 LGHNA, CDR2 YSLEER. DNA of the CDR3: TGCGCCAGCAGCCAAGATTGGTTAGGGAATGGGCAGCCCCAGCATTTT. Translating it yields CASSQDWLGNGQPQHF.

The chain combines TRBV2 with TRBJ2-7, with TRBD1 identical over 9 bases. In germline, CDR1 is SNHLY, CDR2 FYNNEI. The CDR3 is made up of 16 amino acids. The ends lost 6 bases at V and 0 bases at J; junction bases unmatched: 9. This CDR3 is CASRDTGGDYSYEQYF. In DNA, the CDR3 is TGTGCCAGCAGGGATACAGGGGGCGATTACTCCTACGAGCAGTACTTC.

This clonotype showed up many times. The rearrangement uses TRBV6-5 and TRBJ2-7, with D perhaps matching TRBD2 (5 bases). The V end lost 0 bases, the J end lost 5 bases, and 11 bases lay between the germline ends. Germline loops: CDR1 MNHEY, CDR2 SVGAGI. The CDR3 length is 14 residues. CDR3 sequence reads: CASSYSGDGNEQYF. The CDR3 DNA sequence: TGTGCCAGCAGTTACTCGGGAGACGGGAACGAGCAGTACTTC.

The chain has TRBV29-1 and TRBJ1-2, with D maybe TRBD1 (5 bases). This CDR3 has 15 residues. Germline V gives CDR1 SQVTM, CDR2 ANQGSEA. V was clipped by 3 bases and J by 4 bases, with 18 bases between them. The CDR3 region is CSVDRTREASYGYTF. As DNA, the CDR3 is TGCAGCGTTGATAGGACACGGGAGGCCTCCTATGGCTACACCTTC.